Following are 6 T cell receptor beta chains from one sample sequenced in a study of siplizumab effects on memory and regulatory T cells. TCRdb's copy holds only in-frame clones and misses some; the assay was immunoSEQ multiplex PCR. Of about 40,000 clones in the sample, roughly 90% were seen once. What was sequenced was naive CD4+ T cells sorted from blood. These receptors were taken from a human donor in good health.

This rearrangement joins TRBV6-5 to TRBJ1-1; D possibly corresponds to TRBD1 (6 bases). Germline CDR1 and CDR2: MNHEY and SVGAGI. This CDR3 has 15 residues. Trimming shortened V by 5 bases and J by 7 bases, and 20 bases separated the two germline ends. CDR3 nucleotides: TGTGCCAGCAGTCGCGAAGACGGGACATACAGTGAAGCTTTCTTT. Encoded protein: CASSREDGTYSEAFF.

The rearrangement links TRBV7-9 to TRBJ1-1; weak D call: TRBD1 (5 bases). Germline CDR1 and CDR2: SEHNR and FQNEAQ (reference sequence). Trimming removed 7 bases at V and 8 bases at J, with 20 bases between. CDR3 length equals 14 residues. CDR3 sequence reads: CASTPSGAVREAFF. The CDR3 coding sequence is TGTGCCAGCACCCCCTCCGGGGCAGTCCGCGAAGCTTTCTTT.

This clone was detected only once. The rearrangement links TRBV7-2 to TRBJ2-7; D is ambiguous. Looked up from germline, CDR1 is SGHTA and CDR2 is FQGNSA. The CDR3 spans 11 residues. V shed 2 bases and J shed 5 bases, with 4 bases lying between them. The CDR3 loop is CASSLYNEQYF. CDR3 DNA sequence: TGTGCCAGCAGCTTATACAACGAGCAGTACTTC. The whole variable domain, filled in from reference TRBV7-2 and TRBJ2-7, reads GAGVSQSPSNKVTEKGKDVELRCDPISGHTALYWYRQSLGQGLEFLIYFQGNSAPDKSGLPSDRFSAERTGGSVSTLTIQRTQQEDSAVYLCASSLYNEQYFGPGTRLTVT.

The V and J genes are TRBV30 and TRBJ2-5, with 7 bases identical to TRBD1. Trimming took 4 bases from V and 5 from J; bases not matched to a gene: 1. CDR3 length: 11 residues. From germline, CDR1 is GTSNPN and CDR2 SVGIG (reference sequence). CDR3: CAWIRGETQYF. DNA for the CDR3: TGTGCCTGGATCAGGGGGGAGACCCAGTACTTC.

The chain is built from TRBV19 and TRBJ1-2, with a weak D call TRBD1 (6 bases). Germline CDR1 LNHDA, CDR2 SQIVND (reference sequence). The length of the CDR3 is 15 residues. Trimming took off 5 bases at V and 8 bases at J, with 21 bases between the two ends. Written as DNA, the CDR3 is TGTGCCAGTAGTCATAACGTTGACAGGACCCGCGGCTACACCTTC. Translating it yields CASSHNVDRTRGYTF.

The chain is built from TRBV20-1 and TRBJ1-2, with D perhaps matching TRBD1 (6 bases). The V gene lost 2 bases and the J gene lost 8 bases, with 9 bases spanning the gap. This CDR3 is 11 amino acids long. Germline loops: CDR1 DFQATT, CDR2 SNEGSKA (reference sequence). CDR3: CSARRGGGYTF. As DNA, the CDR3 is TGCAGTGCTAGAAGGGGGGGCGGCTACACCTTC.